Each of the 24 T cell receptor beta chains below was sequenced from the same sample in a study of blood T cell repertoires in COVID-19. The data were produced by immunoSEQ multiplex PCR, yet TCRdb's version contains in-frame clones alone and is incomplete. The data show fewer than 200,000 clones, about 88% seen once. Material: peripheral blood. The source is a woman in her 50s with COVID-19, enrolled during active disease.

This clone was seen once. CDR3 nucleotides: TGTGCCAGCAGAGTTGGGGAAGGGGGTACTGAAGCTTTCTTT. It codes for CASRVGEGGTEAFF. The chain carries TRBV2 and TRBJ1-1, with D possibly TRBD1 on 6 matching bases. V lost 6 bases, J lost 5 bases, and 16 bases lay in between. The CDR3 has 14 residues. Germline-derived CDR1 and CDR2 are SNHLY and FYNNEI.

The chain has TRBV5-1 and TRBJ2-3; D is perhaps TRBD2 (5 bases). V dropped 4 bases and J dropped 5 bases, with 14 bases sitting between them. CDR3 length: 14 amino acids. The V gene's germline CDR1 is SGHRS and CDR2 YFSETQ. CDR3 sequence reads: CASSEGSPGDTQYF. Written as DNA, the CDR3 is TGCGCCAGCAGCGAGGGAAGCCCAGGAGATACGCAGTATTTT.

The count of this clone is one. J is TRBJ2-5 and V is TRBV20-1; TRBD2 aligns across 12 bases. This CDR3 has 14 residues. CDR1 and CDR2 from the germline V gene are DFQATT and SNEGSKA (reference sequence). The V segment lost 3 bases and the J segment 5 bases; nucleotides outside the gene matches: 4. The CDR3 DNA reads TGCAGTGCTAGTTCTAGCGGGGGGGCGGAGACCCAGTACTTC. This translates into CSASSSGGAETQYF.

The rearrangement uses TRBV9 and TRBJ2-5, with D perhaps TRBD2 (5 bases). The germline V and J ends were trimmed by 1 base and 0 bases, with 7 bases remaining between them. This CDR3 comprises 14 residues. Germline CDR1 reads SGDLS; CDR2 reads YYNGEE. The CDR3 sequence is CASSVRGHQETQYF. The CDR3 bases are TGTGCCAGCAGCGTACGGGGTCACCAAGAGACCCAGTACTTC.

The chain carries TRBV28 and TRBJ1-4; D is ambiguous. CDR1 is MDHEN and CDR2 is SYDVKM in the germline V gene. This CDR3 has 14 residues. Trimming left V 3 bases short and J 7 bases short, with 12 bases between. The CDR3 is CASSFPQSAEKLFF. CDR3 DNA: TGTGCCAGCAGTTTCCCCCAGAGCGCTGAAAAACTGTTTTTT. Filled out from reference TRBV28 and TRBJ1-4, the complete variable domain reads DVKVTQSSRYLVKRTGEKVFLECVQDMDHENMFWYRQDPGLGLRLIYFSYDVKMKEKGDIPEGYSVSREKKERFSLILESASTNQTSMYLCASSFPQSAEKLFFGSGTQLSVL.

The CDR3 DNA reads as TGTGCCACCAGCAGAGCCCCGCGGGACAGCCAAGAGACCCAGTACTTC. This gives the protein CATSRAPRDSQETQYF. The V and J genes are TRBV15 and TRBJ2-5; possible D gene TRBD1, 7 bases. V was trimmed by 1 base and J by 1 base, leaving 13 bases between them. Germline V gene data show CDR1 as LNHNV and CDR2 as YYDKDF (reference sequence). The CDR3 totals 16 residues.

The V call is TRBV5-1, the J call TRBJ2-5; D may be TRBD2 (6 bases). V lost 4 bases and J lost 4, with 14 bases in between. There are 14 residues in the CDR3. The germline gives CDR1 SGHRS, CDR2 YFSETQ. CDR3 nucleotide sequence: TGCGCCAGCAGCGGGACCGGGGGAGGAGAGACCCAGTACTTC. Translation gives CASSGTGGGETQYF.

This clone was detected a few times. CDR3 residues: CASSFGTAAETQYF. In nucleotides, the CDR3 is TGTGCCAGCAGCTTCGGGACAGCAGCGGAGACCCAGTACTTC. The chain combines TRBV7-2 with TRBJ2-5; 7 bases align to TRBD1. Trimming removed 3 bases from V and 5 bases from J; junction bases left unmatched: 6. The CDR3 loop spans 14 amino acids. The germline CDR1 and CDR2 sequences are SGHTA and FQGNSA.

The gene calls are TRBV19 and TRBJ1-5, with 7 bases matching TRBD1. Germline-derived CDR1 and CDR2 are LNHDA and SQIVND (reference sequence). V lost 0 bases to trimming and J lost 3 bases; unmatched junction nucleotides: 8. CDR3 length: 17 amino acids. The CDR3 reads CASSIETDRELNQPQHF. The CDR3 DNA reads TGTGCCAGTAGTATAGAAACCGACAGGGAACTCAATCAGCCCCAGCATTTT.

This clone is a singleton in its sample. The chain uses TRBV9 and TRBJ2-3; TRBD2 matches at 10 bases. V lost 3 bases and J lost 2; bases outside the gene matches: 6. This CDR3 is built from 16 residues. Looked up from germline, CDR1 is SGDLS and CDR2 is YYNGEE. CDR3 region: CASSANLAGVTDTQYF. The CDR3 DNA sequence: TGTGCCAGCAGCGCCAACCTAGCGGGGGTCACAGATACGCAGTATTTT.

This chain uses TRBV2 with TRBJ2-5; no clear D. Deletions cut 4 bases from V and 7 bases from J, with 13 bases between. This CDR3 has 13 amino acids. The germline V gene has CDR1 SNHLY and CDR2 FYNNEI. This CDR3 is CASSVVLEATQYF. The CDR3 coding sequence is TGTGCCAGCAGTGTGGTGTTAGAAGCGACCCAGTACTTC.

V is TRBV29-1 and J is TRBJ2-2; D perhaps matches TRBD1 (5 bases). CDR1 and CDR2 from the germline V gene are SQVTM and ANQGSEA. Trimming left V 8 bases short and J 2 bases short, with 12 bases between. CDR3 length: 13 amino acids. The CDR3 nucleotides are TGCAGCTCCCGCAGGGAAAACACCGGGGAGCTGTTTTTT. Amino acids: CSSRRENTGELFF.

This chain links TRBV7-3 with TRBJ1-1, with a possible D match to TRBD1 (5 bases). V was clipped by 5 bases and J by 8 bases, with 15 bases between them. The CDR3 has 13 amino acids. The germline V gene has CDR1 SGHTA and CDR2 FQGTGA. The CDR3 DNA sequence: TGTGCCAGCAGCCCCCAAGGGGCAGGCGAAGCTTTCTTT. Translated, it gives CASSPQGAGEAFF.

The chain recombines TRBV6-1 with TRBJ1-5; D perhaps matches TRBD1 (6 bases). Germline CDR1 MNHNS, CDR2 SASEGT. The CDR3 is made up of 16 amino acids. Trimming took off 2 bases at V and 4 bases at J, with 15 bases between the two ends. The CDR3 DNA is TGTGCCAGCAGTGAATCCTCGGGACAACTAAATCAGCCCCAGCATTTT. Protein: CASSESSGQLNQPQHF.

The CDR3 loop is CASSPRQGRSEAFF. DNA of the CDR3: TGCGCCAGCAGCCCAAGACAGGGGAGGTCTGAAGCTTTCTTT. This chain connects TRBV5-1 to TRBJ1-1; TRBD1 agrees at 8 bases. This CDR3 has 14 amino acids. Trimming at V came to 4 bases and at J to 6 bases, leaving 8 bases not matched to a gene. Germline CDR1 reads SGHRS; CDR2 reads YFSETQ.

This clone came up once. DNA for the CDR3: TGCGCCAGCAGCAGTCAGGACAGGGGGCCGATCTACGAGCAGTACTTC. It translates to CASSSQDRGPIYEQYF. The chain combines TRBV5-1 with TRBJ2-7; 11 nucleotides align to TRBD1. The CDR3 is 16 amino acids. Unmatched junction bases numbered 9, after V lost 4 bases and J lost 3 bases. Germline CDR1 reads SGHRS; CDR2 reads YFSETQ.

The rearrangement uses TRBV11-1 and TRBJ2-2; no clear D gene. The CDR3 covers 15 residues. V was pared by 1 base and J by 4 bases, with 10 bases between. Germline values: CDR1 SGHAT, CDR2 FQDESV (reference sequence). The CDR3 reads CASSLGASSTGELFF. The CDR3 DNA is TGTGCCAGCAGCTTAGGGGCCAGCAGCACCGGGGAGCTGTTTTTT.

The chain combines TRBV6-5 with TRBJ2-1; TRBD1 matches at 9 bases. CDR1 is MNHEY, CDR2 SVGAGI, per germline. The ends lost 6 bases at V and 8 bases at J; junction bases unmatched: 11. The CDR3 loop spans 15 amino acids. The DNA for the CDR3 is TGTGCCAGCAGCCGCGGAACAGGGGGCATCGATGAGCAGTTCTTC. Translation gives CASSRGTGGIDEQFF.

The J gene is TRBJ2-5, the V gene TRBV5-1; D is perhaps TRBD1 (6 bases). The CDR3 runs to 14 residues. Germline V gene lookup returns CDR1 SGHRS and CDR2 YFSETQ. The V gene lost 3 bases and the J gene lost 3 bases, with 12 bases spanning the gap. CDR3 nucleotides: TGCGCCAGCAGCTCCAGGGGAAGGGAAGAGACCCAGTACTTC. Amino acid sequence: CASSSRGREETQYF. The full variable domain, its missing parts supplied by reference TRBV5-1 and TRBJ2-5, is KAGVTQTPRYLIKTRGQQVTLSCSPISGHRSVSWYQQTPGQGLQFLFEYFSETQRNKGNFPGRFSGRQFSNSRSEMNVSTLELGDSALYLCASSSRGREETQYFGPGTRLLVL.

The J gene is TRBJ2-7, the V gene TRBV6-5; 9 nucleotides agree with TRBD2. This CDR3 has 15 residues. From germline, CDR1 is MNHEY and CDR2 SVGAGI. The junction had 15 bases not matched to a gene; V was cut back by 8 bases and J by 7 bases. The CDR3 coding sequence is TGTGCCAGCGGTAGACTTGAGGCGGGGGGGCGTGAGCAGTACTTC. Translating gives CASGRLEAGGREQYF.

V and J are TRBV15 and TRBJ2-3, with 8 bases that match TRBD1. CDR1 is LNHNV and CDR2 is YYDKDF in the germline V gene (reference sequence). The CDR3 totals 14 residues. The V gene end was trimmed by 7 bases and the J gene end by 5 bases; junction bases not matched to a gene: 8. The CDR3: CATTPGGAEDTQYF. CDR3 bases: TGTGCCACCACCCCAGGGGGCGCGGAAGATACGCAGTATTTT.

This clone occurred a few times. The V call is TRBV19, the J call TRBJ2-5, with D unclear. The CDR3 extends over 13 amino acids. Trimming removed 6 bases from V and 4 bases from J, with 12 bases in between. Germline CDR1 LNHDA, CDR2 SQIVND (reference sequence). The CDR3 here is CASRTTSRETQYF. CDR3 DNA: TGTGCCAGTAGAACGACATCTCGAGAGACCCAGTACTTC.

This sequence joins TRBV10-3 and TRBJ1-5; TRBD1 matches 7 bases. Per the germline V gene, CDR1 is ENHRY and CDR2 is SYGVKD. V was clipped by 2 bases and J by 2 bases; unmatched bases: 6. This CDR3 is 16 amino acids long. The CDR3 coding sequence is TGTGCCATCAGTGAGGTTGACAGGGCAGGCAATCAGCCCCAGCATTTT. Protein sequence: CAISEVDRAGNQPQHF.

The rearrangement joins TRBV5-4 to TRBJ2-7; 7 bases fit TRBD1. Losses at the gene ends were 0 bases for V and 6 bases for J; bases not matched to a gene: 0. The CDR3 extends over 12 amino acids. Germline values: CDR1 SGHNT, CDR2 YYREEE (reference sequence). CDR3 nucleotide sequence: TGTGCCAGCAGCTTGGCAGGGGGCGAGCAGTACTTC. It codes for CASSLAGGEQYF.